This TCR beta chain derives from a study of shared clonotypes between healthy human individuals. Original data processing: ImmunoSEQ supplied junction-only sequences lacking quality scores, so filtering was different. Profiling relied on immunoSEQ multiplex PCR, and the TCRdb table lists in-frame clones only, not all of them. V and J calls and clone size are those listed in that table; D and trimming were worked out from the DNA. This sample has approximately 2,300,000 clones, with 85% to 95% found just once. Germline values: CDR1 MDHEN, CDR2 SYDVKM. The CDR3 has 18 residues. Trimming at V came to 6 bases and at J to 8 bases, leaving 20 bases not matched to a gene.

The sample was naive CD4+ T cells from PBMCs. Subset noted: CD45RA+ positively selected. This chain uses TRBV28 with TRBJ1-2, with TRBD1 matching over 11 bases. This TCR came from a man between 18 and 29 years old in good health. Some clones in this sample may be carry-over from other donors' samples. The CDR3 bases are TGTGCCAGCAGAGCCCGACTCCAGGACAGGGGGCGTTCCTTCGGCTACACCTTC. This codes for CASRARLQDRGRSFGYTF.